What follows are 21 T cell receptor beta chains derived from one specimen sequenced in a study of shared clonotypes between healthy human individuals. Sequencing used immunoSEQ multiplex PCR; TCRdb keeps in-frame clones, though not all of them. The table shows roughly 2.6 million clones, with 90% to 95% occurring only once. The sequencing sample was made of naive CD4+ T cells sorted from blood. Regarding subset: CD45RA+ positively selected. Receptors were obtained from a man younger than 35 in good health.

The J gene is TRBJ2-7, the V gene TRBV29-1, with D perhaps matching TRBD1 or TRBD2 (5 bases each). Per germline, CDR1 SQVTM and CDR2 ANQGSEA. This CDR3 has 13 amino acids. Trimming removed 6 bases from V and 3 bases from J, with 15 bases in between. The CDR3 bases are TGCAGCGTAATAAAAGGGGAGCACTACGAGCAGTACTTC. It is translated as CSVIKGEHYEQYF.

Regarding this clone: The same CDR3 can be traced to other DNA sequences in this sample. This chain links TRBV5-1 with TRBJ1-6; D uncertain. CDR1 SGHRS and CDR2 YFSETQ come from the germline V gene. The CDR3 has 15 amino acids. Trimming pared 4 bases from V and 7 bases from J, leaving 15 bases between. CDR3 sequence reads: CASSLARAENSPLHF. The CDR3 region has the DNA TGCGCCAGCAGCCTGGCGAGGGCGGAGAATTCACCCCTCCACTTT.

The gene calls are TRBV6-1 and TRBJ2-5, with a weak D call TRBD1 (5 bases). Trimming took 1 base from V and 5 from J, leaving 11 bases between them. The CDR3 covers 14 residues. Germline V gene sequence: CDR1 MNHNS, CDR2 SASEGT. The CDR3 DNA reads as TGTGCCAGCAGTGAAGGGGCCAGGGTGGAGACCCAGTACTTC. Translated: CASSEGARVETQYF.

This clone has more than one count but fewer than ten. The V gene is TRBV15, the J gene TRBJ2-1, with a tentative D call TRBD2 (6 bases). The CDR3 consists of 13 residues. Trimming took 1 base from V and 5 from J, leaving 6 bases between them. Germline lookup yields CDR1 LNHNV and CDR2 YYDKDF (reference sequence). CDR3 loop: CATSRGGDNEQFF. CDR3 sequence (DNA): TGTGCCACCAGCAGAGGGGGGGACAATGAGCAGTTCTTC. Looking up the rest from reference TRBV15 and TRBJ2-1 gives the full variable domain: DAMVIQNPRYQVTQFGKPVTLSCSQTLNHNVMYWYQQKSSQAPKLLFHYYDKDFNNEADTPDNFQSRRPNTSFCFLDIRSPGLGDTAMYLCATSRGGDNEQFFGPGTRLTVL.

This chain links TRBV5-1 with TRBJ1-2; TRBD1 agrees at 11 bases. Germline lookup yields CDR1 SGHRS and CDR2 YFSETQ. V was clipped by 5 bases and J by 5 bases; unmatched bases: 8. This CDR3 comprises 15 residues. The CDR3 spells CASSFGQGAAYGYTF. In nucleotides, the CDR3 is TGCGCCAGCAGTTTCGGACAGGGGGCCGCTTATGGCTACACCTTC. The whole variable domain, filled in from reference TRBV5-1 and TRBJ1-2, reads KAGVTQTPRYLIKTRGQQVTLSCSPISGHRSVSWYQQTPGQGLQFLFEYFSETQRNKGNFPGRFSGRQFSNSRSEMNVSTLELGDSALYLCASSFGQGAAYGYTFGSGTRLTVV.

The rearrangement uses TRBV30 and TRBJ1-2, with a possible D match to TRBD1 (5 bases). This CDR3 has 13 residues. Trimming shortened V by 5 bases and J by 3 bases, and 13 bases separated the two germline ends. CDR1 and CDR2 (germline): GTSNPN, SVGIG (reference sequence). CDR3 in amino acids: CAWGGGEYYGYTF. CDR3 in DNA: TGTGCCTGGGGCGGGGGTGAATACTATGGCTACACCTTC.

The CDR3 sequence: CASSPGTGLSYEQYF. The CDR3 DNA reads TGTGCCAGCAGCCCGGGGACAGGACTCTCCTACGAGCAGTACTTC. The V call is TRBV11-2, the J call TRBJ2-7; TRBD1 matches at 8 bases. There are 15 residues in the CDR3. Per the germline V gene, CDR1 is SGHAT and CDR2 is FQNNGV. Trimming took 5 bases from V and 0 from J; bases not matched to a gene: 6. The full variable domain, in which reference TRBV11-2 and TRBJ2-7 provide the parts outside the CDR3, is EAGVAQSPRYKIIEKRQSVAFWCNPISGHATLYWYQQILGQGPKLLIQFQNNGVVDDSQLPKDRFSAERLKGVDSTLKIQPAKLEDSAVYLCASSPGTGLSYEQYFGPGTRLTVT.

This clone was seen only once. This chain links TRBV7-6 with TRBJ1-4; D is unclear. Trimming shortened V by 3 bases and J by 6 bases, and 5 bases separated the two germline ends. The CDR3 has 12 residues. Per the germline V gene, CDR1 is SGHVS and CDR2 is FNYEAQ. CDR3 sequence reads: CASSFEDEKLFF. CDR3 DNA: TGTGCCAGCAGCTTCGAGGATGAAAAACTGTTTTTT.

J is TRBJ1-2 and V is TRBV4-3; D unresolved. Trimming took 0 bases from V and 5 from J, leaving 16 bases between them. The CDR3 runs 16 residues. Germline CDR1 and CDR2: LGHNA and YSLEER. This CDR3 reads CASSQDPQDGLYGYTF. CDR3 nucleotide sequence: TGCGCCAGCAGCCAAGACCCCCAGGACGGATTATATGGCTACACCTTC.

This sequence joins TRBV7-2 and TRBJ2-1; TRBD1 matches 7 bases. The germline V gene has CDR1 SGHTA and CDR2 FQGNSA. There are 16 residues in the CDR3. V dropped 5 bases and J dropped 4; count of bases not matched to a gene: 11. The CDR3 loop is CASSRQGVGPYNEQFF. The CDR3 region has the DNA TGTGCCAGCAGCAGACAGGGAGTCGGGCCTTACAATGAGCAGTTCTTC.

This clone was counted a single time. The sample contains more than one DNA sequence encoding this CDR3. The chain's CDR3 is CASSLGGANEKLFF. The CDR3 DNA reads as TGCGCCAGCAGCCTAGGGGGGGCTAATGAAAAACTGTTTTTT. The chain links TRBV5-1 to TRBJ1-4, with D possibly TRBD1 on 6 matching bases. V lost 4 bases and J 3 bases, leaving 10 bases between the germline ends. In germline, CDR1 is SGHRS, CDR2 YFSETQ. The CDR3 covers 14 residues.

The chain has TRBV9 and TRBJ2-7; D is perhaps TRBD2 (5 bases). V was pared by 3 bases and J by 2 bases, with 15 bases between. This CDR3 comprises 15 residues. Germline V gene data show CDR1 as SGDLS and CDR2 as YYNGEE. CDR3 residues: CASSGPPSGPYEQYF. CDR3 in DNA: TGTGCCAGCAGCGGGCCCCCCAGCGGACCCTACGAGCAGTACTTC.

This clone has just one count. The chain carries TRBV30 and TRBJ1-5; D is unresolved. The CDR3 covers 16 residues. The V gene's germline CDR1 is GTSNPN and CDR2 SVGIG (reference sequence). Trimming stripped 0 bases from V and 4 bases from J, with 16 bases between. This CDR3 is CAWSVRTRLNNQPQHF. The CDR3 DNA follows: TGTGCCTGGAGTGTACGGACCCGACTGAATAATCAGCCCCAGCATTTT. The full variable domain, with the rest looked up from reference TRBV30 and TRBJ1-5, is SQTIHQWPATLVQPVGSPLSLECTVEGTSNPNLYWYRQAAGRGLQLLFYSVGIGQISSEVPQNLSASRPQDRQFILSSKKLLLSDSGFYLCAWSVRTRLNNQPQHFGDGTRLSIL.

The chain employs TRBV9 and TRBJ1-4; a weak D match, TRBD1 (6 bases). The CDR3 contains 15 residues. With 3 bases removed from V and 0 bases from J, the gap between germline ends came to 9 bases. Germline lookup yields CDR1 SGDLS and CDR2 YYNGEE. The CDR3, as DNA: TGTGCCAGCAGCGCAACAGGGTCAACTAATGAAAAACTGTTTTTT. Protein: CASSATGSTNEKLFF.

The chain is built from TRBV7-2 and TRBJ2-2; 8 bases fit TRBD1. The germline CDR1 and CDR2 sequences are SGHTA and FQGNSA. V gave up 4 bases and J gave up 2 bases; unmatched junction bases: 3. The CDR3 is 15 residues long. The CDR3 reads CASSWTGINTGELFF. In nucleotides, the CDR3 is TGTGCCAGCAGCTGGACAGGGATAAACACCGGGGAGCTGTTTTTT.

The chain couples TRBV4-1 to TRBJ2-7; a weak D match, TRBD2 (6 bases). Germline CDR1 MGHRA, CDR2 YSYEKL. V was cut by 1 base and J by 3 bases, with 19 bases left in between. The CDR3 covers 17 residues. The CDR3 loop is CASSQGPGTPGGYEQYF. Written as DNA, the CDR3 is TGCGCCAGCAGCCAAGGTCCCGGGACCCCCGGGGGCTACGAGCAGTACTTC.

The chain combines TRBV5-1 with TRBJ2-1, with D possibly matching TRBD2 (5 bases). This CDR3 is built from 14 residues. In germline, CDR1 is SGHRS, CDR2 YFSETQ. V lost 5 bases and J lost 3, with 12 bases in between. CDR3 residues: CASSTSGDYNEQFF. The CDR3, as DNA: TGCGCCAGCAGTACTAGTGGCGACTACAATGAGCAGTTCTTC.

This chain joins TRBV10-3 and TRBJ2-3; D is perhaps TRBD2 (5 bases). Per germline, CDR1 ENHRY and CDR2 SYGVKD. V lost 8 bases to trimming and J lost 0 bases, with 12 bases between them. CDR3 length equals 14 residues. CDR3 protein: CAIGPTTSTDTQYF. CDR3 DNA: TGTGCCATCGGACCGACTACTAGCACAGATACGCAGTATTTT.

The chain links TRBV28 to TRBJ2-3; D is undetermined. Germline CDR1 reads MDHEN; CDR2 reads SYDVKM. The CDR3 totals 13 residues. Trimming stripped 7 bases from V and 7 bases from J, with 15 bases between. The CDR3 spells CASTLTLSHTQYF. The CDR3 bases are TGTGCCAGCACCCTAACCCTCTCACATACGCAGTATTTT.

The rearrangement uses TRBV10-3 and TRBJ2-1, with 11 bases lining up with TRBD2. Germline V gene sequence: CDR1 ENHRY, CDR2 SYGVKD. V shed 5 bases and J 0 bases; nucleotides not matched to a gene: 6. This CDR3 contains 17 residues. CDR3 in DNA: TGTGCCATCAGTCTATCTAGCGGGGGGAGCTCCTACAATGAGCAGTTCTTC. This translates into CAISLSSGGSSYNEQFF.

This clone was observed a single time. This chain's CDR3 is CSGYSWATDTQYF. The CDR3, as DNA: TGCAGCGGTTACTCATGGGCCACAGATACGCAGTATTTT. V gene TRBV29-1 combines with J gene TRBJ2-3, with no clear D. CDR3 length equals 13 residues. CDR1 is SQVTM, CDR2 ANQGSEA, per germline. Trimming removed 7 bases from V and 2 bases from J, with 13 bases in between.